This T cell receptor (beta chain) was recorded in a study of cytomegalovirus exposure and HLA in healthy donors. Regarding the study as a whole: The study labeled more than 150 TCR beta chains cytomegalovirus-associated. A later analysis linked a missense variant in DCLRE1C to the trimming of TCR beta V and J genes. Other equally common chains were less clonally expanded than HLA-associated TCR beta chains, a later analysis showed.

Trimming removed 5 bases at V and 3 bases at J, with 16 bases between. Per the germline V gene, CDR1 is SQVTM and CDR2 is ANQGSEA. CDR3 length equals 14 residues. PCR employed 60 Vbeta and 13 Jbeta primers. Sequencing used immunoSEQ multiplex PCR; TCRdb keeps in-frame clones, though not all of them. The data hold some 190,000 clones, with 75% to 85% observed a single time. Details on this clone: The antigen is undetermined.

The source material was PBMCs. V gene TRBV29-1 combines with J gene TRBJ1-1; a possible D gene is TRBD1 (6 bases). The sequence was collected from a man aged 18 to 29 in good health and CMV-seronegative. CDR3: CSVRQGMKYTEAFF. In DNA, the CDR3 is TGCAGCGTTCGGCAGGGGATGAAGTACACTGAAGCTTTCTTT.